One and the same sample provided the 27 T cell receptor beta chains below, sequenced in a study of T-cell memory formation after mild COVID-19. Via MiXCR, TCRdb re-called the 5' RACE reads, giving one row per CDR3 protein. Here the sample spans roughly 130,000 distinct CDR3 sequences, roughly 15% being singletons. Sequenced material: PBMCs or a T cell subset sorted from them (not recorded which). The receptors here all came from an adult woman who had mild COVID-19 (a few samples of this study predate the infection). Cell type and time point are not known.

As regards this clonotype: One end of the junction is discordant with germline, which a read error may explain. This chain connects TRBV24-1 to TRBJ2-3; 7 nucleotides line up with TRBD2. The CDR3 loop spans 16 amino acids. Germline CDR1 KGHDR, CDR2 SFDVKD. The CDR3 nucleotides read TGTGCCACCAGTGATTGGGGCGGGAGATTGTCAGATACACAGTATTTT. It is translated as CATSDWGGRLSDTQYF.

This chain joins TRBV9 and TRBJ2-1; 7 nucleotides match TRBD2. Per the germline V gene, CDR1 is SGDLS and CDR2 is YYNGEE. The J segment lost 2 bases and the V segment lost 2 bases, leaving 4 bases of the junction unmatched. This CDR3 is 15 amino acids long. The CDR3 DNA is TGTGCCAGCAGCGTTAGCGGGTTAGCCTACAATGAGCAGTTCTTC. This sequence encodes CASSVSGLAYNEQFF.

Ten or more counts support this clonotype. The chain uses TRBV3-1 and TRBJ2-7, with D perhaps TRBD2 (5 bases). The V gene's germline CDR1 is LGHDT and CDR2 YNNKEL (reference sequence). Trimming pared 4 bases from V and 1 base from J, leaving 11 bases between. The CDR3 contains 14 residues. The CDR3 loop reads CASSLSSGSYEQYF. The CDR3, as DNA: TGTGCCAGCAGCCTCTCTTCGGGATCCTACGAGCAGTACTTC.

The rearrangement links TRBV5-6 to TRBJ2-1, with a possible D match to TRBD2 (5 bases). The CDR3 covers 13 residues. The germline V gene encodes CDR1 SGHDT and CDR2 YYEEEE. V lost 0 bases, J lost 10 bases, and 11 bases lay in between. CDR3 sequence (DNA): TGTGCCAGCAGCTTGGCCTGGACTGAAGAGCAGTTCTTC. Translation gives CASSLAWTEEQFF.

This clonotype was detected only a few times. The J gene is TRBJ2-1, the V gene TRBV2, with D unclear. This CDR3 comprises 11 residues. Trimming cost V 6 bases and J 9 bases, with 9 bases left between them. Germline V gene data show CDR1 as SNHLY and CDR2 as FYNNEI. The CDR3 DNA reads as TGTGCCAGCAGAGTAATAAGTGAGCAGTTCTTC. This gives the protein CASRVISEQFF.

The V gene is TRBV10-3, the J gene TRBJ2-7, with 7 nucleotides matching TRBD2. J was trimmed by 2 bases and V by 8 bases; bases with no gene match: 6. Germline values: CDR1 ENHRY, CDR2 SYGVKD. This CDR3 has 13 amino acids. The DNA for the CDR3 is TGTGCCATCGGAGAGCGGGGAGCCTACGAGCAGTACTTC. Translating it yields CAIGERGAYEQYF.

This clonotype was seen more than once but under ten times. CDR3 protein: CASSLYNYEQYF. The CDR3 region has the DNA TGTGCCAGCAGCCTTTACAACTACGAGCAGTACTTC. The chain is built from TRBV14 and TRBJ2-7; D is undetermined. Germline V gives CDR1 SGHDN, CDR2 FVKESK. This CDR3 is 12 amino acids long. Trimming removed 4 bases at V and 3 bases at J, with 7 bases between.

In this sample, this clonotype turned up a few times. The chain carries TRBV24-1 and TRBJ2-7; the match to TRBD1 covers 10 bases. There are 14 residues in the CDR3. Germline V gene sequence: CDR1 KGHDR, CDR2 SFDVKD. V lost 9 bases to trimming and J lost 3 bases; unmatched junction nucleotides: 7. The CDR3 region has the DNA TGTGCCACCCCAGTGGGGACAGGGGACTACGAGCAGTACTTC. This translates into CATPVGTGDYEQYF.

The chain combines TRBV27 with TRBJ2-2; D gene ambiguous. Germline V lookup: CDR1 MNHEY, CDR2 SMNVEV (reference sequence). The CDR3 is 12 residues long. V lost 6 bases and J lost 5, with 7 bases in between. The CDR3 coding sequence is TGTGCCAGCAGGCGAACGACCGGGGAGCTGTTTTTT. It specifies CASRRTTGELFF.

This clonotype was seen a handful of times. This chain joins TRBV14 and TRBJ2-1; D remains ambiguous. V was trimmed by 0 bases and J by 5 bases, leaving 11 bases between them. CDR1 is SGHDN, CDR2 FVKESK, per germline. CDR3 length: 15 residues. DNA of the CDR3: TGTGCCAGCAGCCAAGATTATCCTGCCGACAATGAGCAGTTCTTC. This encodes CASSQDYPADNEQFF.

The chain couples TRBV12-3 or TRBV12-4 to TRBJ2-1, with D possibly being TRBD1 or TRBD2 (5 bases each). Deletions cut 5 bases from V and 9 bases from J, with 11 bases between. The CDR3 has 12 amino acids. The CDR3 loop reads CASSRRGVEQFF. For the CDR3, the DNA is TGTGCCAGCAGTCGCAGAGGGGTTGAGCAGTTCTTC.

This chain connects TRBV18 to TRBJ2-3; 13 nucleotides agree with TRBD2. CDR1 and CDR2 (germline): KGHSH, LQKENI. The CDR3 length is 17 residues. V was pared by 5 bases and J by 2 bases, with 7 bases of the junction left unmatched. DNA of the CDR3: TGTGCCAGCTCAACTAGACTAGCGGGGGGAACCACAGATACGCAGTATTTT. Residues: CASSTRLAGGTTDTQYF.

This clonotype was found a few times. The chain combines TRBV6-2 or TRBV6-3 with TRBJ1-5; D possibly corresponds to TRBD1 (5 bases). V shed 6 bases and J shed 5 bases, with 14 bases lying between them. This CDR3 contains 14 residues. Per the germline V gene, CDR1 is MNHEY and CDR2 is SVGEGT. Written as DNA, the CDR3 is TGTGCCAGCAGCTGGGGGGGGTTCCATCAGCCCCAGCATTTT. Its translation is CASSWGGFHQPQHF.

J is TRBJ1-2 and V is TRBV11-2, with a possible D match to TRBD1 (6 bases). The CDR3 sequence is 15 residues long. Germline V gene sequence: CDR1 SGHAT, CDR2 FQNNGV. The germline V and J ends were trimmed by 4 bases and 3 bases, with 15 bases remaining between them. The DNA of the CDR3 is TGTGCCAGCAGCTCACTCGGGGGCGGATACTATGGCTACACCTTC. Its protein is CASSSLGGGYYGYTF.

In this sample, this clonotype turned up a few times. The genes are TRBV11-3 and TRBJ2-7, with D maybe TRBD2 (6 bases). Germline V gives CDR1 SGHNT, CDR2 YENEEA. The CDR3 length is 14 residues. The ends were cut back, 5 bases at V and 0 bases at J, with 11 bases in the middle. In nucleotides, the CDR3 is TGTGCCAGCAGCATCGCTAGCGTCTCCTACGAGCAGTACTTC. As protein: CASSIASVSYEQYF.

The chain combines TRBV4-2 with TRBJ2-7; TRBD1 matches at 12 bases. Germline assignment: CDR1 LGHNA and CDR2 YNFKEQ. The CDR3 runs 20 residues. Germline trimming cut 0 bases from V and 3 bases from J; bases unmatched to any gene: 15. CDR3 sequence: CASSQEGQGAAVVMYYEQYF. CDR3 nucleotides: TGTGCCAGCAGCCAAGAGGGACAGGGGGCGGCGGTTGTAATGTACTACGAGCAGTACTTC.

This clonotype was observed a handful of times. The gene calls are TRBV30 and TRBJ1-1; D is undetermined. This CDR3 contains 11 residues. Germline V gene lookup returns CDR1 GTSNPN and CDR2 SVGIG (reference sequence). V gave up 0 bases and J gave up 11 bases, with 10 bases separating them. Here the CDR3 reads CAWSVRLYAFF. The CDR3 coding sequence is TGTGCCTGGAGTGTACGGCTGTATGCTTTCTTT.

This clonotype was counted between two and nine times. The chain carries TRBV6-6 and TRBJ1-5; D unclear. The germline CDR1 and CDR2 sequences are MNHNY and SVGAGI (reference sequence). V was cut by 7 bases and J by 0 bases, with 16 bases left in between. There are 16 residues in the CDR3. The CDR3 DNA reads TGTGCCAGCACTCCCTTTCTGGTATCTAGCAATCAGCCCCAGCATTTT. Translated: CASTPFLVSSNQPQHF.

The CDR3, as DNA: TGTGCCAGCTCACCCGCACTCGCTTATACAGATACGCAGTATTTT. It specifies CASSPALAYTDTQYF. The rearrangement links TRBV18 to TRBJ2-3; no clear D gene. Deletions cut 3 bases from V and 3 bases from J, with 13 bases between. Germline-derived CDR1 and CDR2 are KGHSH and LQKENI. The CDR3 loop spans 15 amino acids.

This clonotype was observed a few times. The chain carries TRBV7-9 and TRBJ2-5; D is unresolved. V lost 5 bases and J lost 5, with 15 bases in between. The CDR3 runs 14 residues. The germline V gene has CDR1 SEHNR and CDR2 FQNEAQ (reference sequence). In nucleotides, the CDR3 is TGTGCCAGCAGCCCTGCTATAGCTGCGGAGACCCAGTACTTC. It specifies CASSPAIAAETQYF.

CDR3 bases: TGTGCCAGCAGCCAAGGATGGGGCACAGATACGCAGTATTTT. Translating gives CASSQGWGTDTQYF. This sequence joins TRBV3-1 and TRBJ2-3; D is uncertain. The V end lost 1 base, the J end lost 1 base, and 6 bases lay between the germline ends. There are 14 residues in the CDR3. Looked up from germline, CDR1 is LGHDT and CDR2 is YNNKEL (reference sequence).

This clonotype was observed a few times. The V call is TRBV27, the J call TRBJ2-7; 8 nucleotides line up with TRBD2. CDR1 is MNHEY and CDR2 is SMNVEV in the germline V gene (reference sequence). This CDR3 comprises 15 residues. V shed 3 bases, J shed 5 bases, and the junction held 9 bases outside the gene matches. The CDR3 nucleotides read TGTGCCAGCAGTTTCCAGCGGGAGTCCCGGGACGAGCAGTACTTC. This gives the protein CASSFQRESRDEQYF.

This clonotype occurred a few times. The V call is TRBV7-8, the J call TRBJ2-3; D gene ambiguous. V lost 5 bases to trimming and J lost 4 bases, with 22 bases between them. Germline V gene sequence: CDR1 SGHVS, CDR2 FQNEAQ. There are 17 residues in the CDR3. This CDR3 is CASSLGPPPGFSDTQYF. DNA of the CDR3: TGTGCCAGCAGCCTAGGGCCGCCGCCGGGCTTCTCAGATACGCAGTATTTT.

This clonotype showed up just a few times. This chain joins TRBV2 and TRBJ2-1; TRBD1 agrees at 7 bases. J lost 2 bases, V lost 4 bases, and 5 bases had no gene match. Germline V gene lookup returns CDR1 SNHLY and CDR2 FYNNEI. The CDR3 sequence is 15 residues long. Written as DNA, the CDR3 is TGTGCCAGCAGTGGGCGGACAGGTCCCTACAATGAGCAGTTCTTC. Translating it yields CASSGRTGPYNEQFF.

The V and J genes are TRBV27 and TRBJ1-1, with a tentative D call TRBD1 (5 bases). Germline V lookup: CDR1 MNHEY, CDR2 SMNVEV (reference sequence). V lost 8 bases, J lost 1 base, and 14 bases lay in between. The CDR3 totals 14 residues. CDR3 region: CASRGGLGNTEAFF. CDR3 nucleotides: TGTGCCAGCCGGGGGGGGTTAGGGAACACTGAAGCTTTCTTT.

The genes are TRBV20-1 and TRBJ2-2, with a tentative D call TRBD1 (5 bases). The CDR3 spans 15 residues. Germline lookup yields CDR1 DFQATT and CDR2 SNEGSKA (reference sequence). Deletions cut 6 bases from V and 0 bases from J, with 14 bases between. The CDR3: CSAPTDFTNTGELFF. CDR3 nucleotide sequence: TGCAGTGCGCCGACAGATTTCACGAACACCGGGGAGCTGTTTTTT.

This clonotype was picked up a small number of times. This chain connects TRBV19 to TRBJ2-1, with 9 bases that match TRBD2. The CDR3 has 15 amino acids. CDR1 and CDR2 from the germline V gene are LNHDA and SQIVND (reference sequence). J gave up 0 bases and V 5 bases, and 2 bases lay outside the gene matches. CDR3 region: CASSGREGSYNEQFF. The CDR3 DNA reads TGTGCCAGTAGTGGGCGGGAGGGCTCCTACAATGAGCAGTTCTTC.